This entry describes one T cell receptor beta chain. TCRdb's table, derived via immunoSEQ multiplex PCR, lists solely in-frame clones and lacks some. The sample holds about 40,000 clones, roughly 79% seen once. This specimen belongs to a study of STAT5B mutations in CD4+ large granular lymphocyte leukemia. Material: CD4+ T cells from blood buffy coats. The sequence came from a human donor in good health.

CDR3 sequence (DNA): TGTGCCAGCAGTTATGGGACAGGGGGCTACGAGCAGTACTTC. Its protein product is CASSYGTGGYEQYF. This chain links TRBV6-6 with TRBJ2-7; TRBD1 matches 11 bases. There are 14 residues in the CDR3. V lost 3 bases, J lost 3 bases, and 1 base stayed unmatched. Germline lookup yields CDR1 MNHNY and CDR2 SVGAGI (reference sequence).